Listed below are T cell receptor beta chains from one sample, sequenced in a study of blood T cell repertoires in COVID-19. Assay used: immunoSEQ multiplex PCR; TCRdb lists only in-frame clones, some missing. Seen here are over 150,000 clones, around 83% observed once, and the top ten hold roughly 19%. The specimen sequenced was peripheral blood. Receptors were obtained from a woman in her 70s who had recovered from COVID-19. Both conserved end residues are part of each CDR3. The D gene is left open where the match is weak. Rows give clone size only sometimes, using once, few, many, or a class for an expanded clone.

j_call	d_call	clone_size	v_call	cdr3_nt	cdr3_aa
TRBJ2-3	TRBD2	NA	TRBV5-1	TGCGCCAGCAGCCCCGGGGCTAGCGGGGGGGCTGTAGATACGCAGTATTTT	CASSPGASGGAVDTQYF
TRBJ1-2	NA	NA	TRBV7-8	TGTGCCAGCAGCTTAGTTCCGGGGGACTATGGCTACACCTTC	CASSLVPGDYGYTF
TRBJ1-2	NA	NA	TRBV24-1	TGTGCCACCAGTGATCCCCGAGGGGGGGGTGGCTACACCTTC	CATSDPRGGGGYTF
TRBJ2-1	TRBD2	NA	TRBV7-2	TGTGCCAGCAGCCCCCAGGGCGGGAGGCGGTACAATGAGCAGTTCTTC	CASSPQGGRRYNEQFF
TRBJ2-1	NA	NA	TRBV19	TGTGCCAGTAGAGGGTTGGGGCGGGACTACAATGAGCAGTTCTTC	CASRGLGRDYNEQFF
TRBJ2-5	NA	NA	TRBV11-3	TGTGCCAGCAGCTTAGGGCGGGGCGGGCAAGAGACCCAGTACTTC	CASSLGRGGQETQYF
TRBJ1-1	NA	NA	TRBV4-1	TGCGCCAGCAGCCTCCCCGGGGGGGCGGACACTGAAGCTTTCTTT	CASSLPGGADTEAFF
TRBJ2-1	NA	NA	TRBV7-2	TGTGCCAGCAGCTTTGGGGGGAGTGTCTCCTACAATGAGCAGTTCTTC	CASSFGGSVSYNEQFF
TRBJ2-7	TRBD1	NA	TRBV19	TGTGCCACCGCCCTGAGACAGGGGTCCTACGAGCAGTACTTC	CATALRQGSYEQYF
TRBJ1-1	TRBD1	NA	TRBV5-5	TGTGCCAGCAGCCCGGGACAGGGGGCCGCTGAAGCTTTCTTT	CASSPGQGAAEAFF
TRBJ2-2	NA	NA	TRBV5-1	TGCGCCAGCGGGCGTCGGGGCACCGGGGAGCTGTTTTTT	CASGRRGTGELFF
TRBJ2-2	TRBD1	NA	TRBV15	TGTGCCACCAGCAGAGATGGGCGACAGGGGGCCACCGGGGAGCTGTTTTTT	CATSRDGRQGATGELFF
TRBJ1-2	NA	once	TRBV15	TGTGCCACCGCCGCGGGGGGTAACTATGGCTACACCTTC	CATAAGGNYGYTF
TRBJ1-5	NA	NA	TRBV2	TGTGCCAGCAGTGGGACTCGGTATAGCAATCAGCCCCAGCATTTT	CASSGTRYSNQPQHF
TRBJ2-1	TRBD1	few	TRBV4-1	TGCGCCAGCAGCCAGACAGGGGACTACAATGAGCAGTTCTTC	CASSQTGDYNEQFF
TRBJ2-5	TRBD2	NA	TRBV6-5	TGTGCCAGTGTGGGTAGCGGGAGGGCCCGGGAGACCCAGTACTTC	CASVGSGRARETQYF
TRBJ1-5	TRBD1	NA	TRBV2	TGTGCCAGCACTTCCAGGGGGACCAATCAGCCCCAGCATTTT	CASTSRGTNQPQHF
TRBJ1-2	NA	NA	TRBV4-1	TGCGCCAGCAGCCAAGATCGAGGCAGGGAGGTATGGGGCTACACCTTC	CASSQDRGREVWGYTF